A single sample is the source of the 31 T cell receptor beta chains below, sequenced in a study of cytomegalovirus exposure and HLA in healthy donors. PCR involved 60 Vbeta and 13 Jbeta primers. The table came from immunoSEQ multiplex PCR; TCRdb's copy has only in-frame clones and leaves some out. The data show some 150,000 clones, about 72% seen once. The sequenced material came from PBMCs. These receptors originate from a male donor in good health and CMV-seronegative.

There are a few counts of this clone. The chain recombines TRBV4-2 with TRBJ2-1; 10 bases fit TRBD1. This CDR3 region has 17 residues. J was trimmed by 5 bases and V by 0 bases; bases with no gene match: 7. The V gene's germline CDR1 is LGHNA and CDR2 YNFKEQ. The CDR3 here is CASSQEGGTGVNNEQFF. CDR3 nucleotides: TGTGCCAGCAGCCAAGAGGGGGGGACAGGGGTTAACAATGAGCAGTTCTTC.

J is TRBJ2-2 and V is TRBV7-2; D gene unclear. Germline loops: CDR1 SGHTA, CDR2 FQGNSA. The CDR3 has 15 amino acids. V was clipped by 4 bases and J by 2 bases, with 11 bases between them. The CDR3: CASSSSGYNTGELFF. The CDR3 DNA follows: TGTGCCAGCAGCTCCTCAGGATATAACACCGGGGAGCTGTTTTTT.

The chain recombines TRBV28 with TRBJ2-7; TRBD2 might be the D (5 bases). Trimming left V 2 bases short and J 3 bases short, with 8 bases between. Germline-derived CDR1 and CDR2 are MDHEN and SYDVKM. CDR3 size: 13 residues. This chain's CDR3 is CASSLRGIYEQYF. For the CDR3, the DNA is TGTGCCAGCAGTTTACGAGGGATCTACGAGCAGTACTTC.

The rearrangement uses TRBV28 and TRBJ1-5; TRBD1 matches at 7 bases. The CDR3 is 12 amino acids. V lost 6 bases and J lost 5; bases outside the gene matches: 1. Germline-derived CDR1 and CDR2 are MDHEN and SYDVKM. CDR3 region: CASRTGYQPQHF. CDR3 in DNA: TGTGCCAGCAGGACAGGGTATCAGCCCCAGCATTTT. Full variable domain (outside the CDR3, taken from reference TRBV28 and TRBJ1-5): DVKVTQSSRYLVKRTGEKVFLECVQDMDHENMFWYRQDPGLGLRLIYFSYDVKMKEKGDIPEGYSVSREKKERFSLILESASTNQTSMYLCASRTGYQPQHFGDGTRLSIL.

The V and J genes are TRBV5-1 and TRBJ1-1; 7 bases are shared with TRBD1. The CDR3 extends over 13 amino acids. Trimming took 6 bases from V and 2 from J; bases not matched to a gene: 4. Germline V gives CDR1 SGHRS, CDR2 YFSETQ. The CDR3 DNA reads TGCGCCAGCAACGGACAGGTAAACACTGAAGCTTTCTTT. Protein product: CASNGQVNTEAFF.

This clone is a singleton in its sample. As DNA, the CDR3 is TGTGCCAGCAGCTTAGTAGCCCCCGGGGCCAAAAACATTCAGTACTTC. It encodes CASSLVAPGAKNIQYF. V is TRBV7-2 and J is TRBJ2-4; D uncertain. V was clipped by 1 base and J by 1 base, with 11 bases between them. From germline, CDR1 is SGHTA and CDR2 FQGNSA. This CDR3 is 16 amino acids long.

With regard to this clone: Other DNA sequences in this specimen translate into the identical CDR3. The gene calls are TRBV7-9 and TRBJ2-3, with 7 positions matching TRBD1. From germline, CDR1 is SEHNR and CDR2 FQNEAQ (reference sequence). CDR3 length equals 14 residues. V dropped 0 bases and J dropped 5; count of bases not matched to a gene: 2. The CDR3 DNA reads TGTGCCAGCAGCTTAGCGCCAGGGGGAGATACGCAGTATTTT. It translates to CASSLAPGGDTQYF.

This clone occurred a few times. This chain links TRBV4-1 with TRBJ1-1; TRBD1 might be the D (5 bases). V dropped 0 bases and J dropped 3 bases, with 14 bases sitting between them. Germline V lookup: CDR1 MGHRA, CDR2 YSYEKL. This CDR3 spans 16 amino acids. CDR3 region: CASSQDFPTGDTEAFF. CDR3 DNA: TGCGCCAGCAGCCAAGATTTTCCAACGGGGGACACTGAAGCTTTCTTT.

The rearrangement links TRBV6-5 to TRBJ2-2; D is uncertain. Germline V gives CDR1 MNHEY, CDR2 SVGAGI. The V end was cut by 6 bases, the J end by 7 bases, with 18 bases between. The CDR3 is 15 amino acids. CDR3 loop: CASRPGFNPGGELFF. The CDR3 DNA follows: TGTGCCAGCAGACCCGGGTTCAACCCTGGCGGGGAGCTGTTTTTT.

This clone appeared once. The genes are TRBV6-6 and TRBJ1-3; 7 nucleotides line up with TRBD1. The CDR3 totals 14 residues. The V gene end was trimmed by 3 bases and the J gene end by 4 bases; junction bases not matched to a gene: 3. CDR1 and CDR2 from the germline V gene are MNHNY and SVGAGI (reference sequence). Here the CDR3 DNA reads TGTGCCAGCAGTTATAGGGGGCTGGGAAACACCATATATTTT. Protein product: CASSYRGLGNTIYF.

This clone occurred a few times. The chain recombines TRBV9 with TRBJ1-3; D unresolved. The CDR3 runs to 16 residues. Germline V lookup: CDR1 SGDLS, CDR2 YYNGEE. V lost 2 bases to trimming and J lost 0 bases, with 12 bases between them. This CDR3 is CASSVSLGPSGNTIYF. The CDR3 DNA follows: TGTGCCAGCAGCGTTAGTCTGGGCCCCTCTGGAAACACCATATATTTT.

The gene calls are TRBV6-6 and TRBJ1-4; 7 nucleotides align to TRBD1. This CDR3 has 14 amino acids. The J segment lost 8 bases and the V segment lost 1 base, leaving 4 bases of the junction unmatched. Germline values: CDR1 MNHNY, CDR2 SVGAGI (reference sequence). The DNA of the CDR3 is TGTGCCAGCAGTTACTGGACAGGCCAGGAAAAACTGTTTTTT. It yields the protein CASSYWTGQEKLFF.

V is TRBV6-5 and J is TRBJ1-5, with 11 bases fitting TRBD1. In germline, CDR1 is MNHEY, CDR2 SVGAGI. V lost 7 bases, J lost 7 bases, and 9 bases stayed unmatched. The CDR3 consists of 15 residues. CDR3 in DNA: TGTGCCAGCAACCACGGACAGGGGGCAAGGCAGCCCCAGCATTTT. This codes for CASNHGQGARQPQHF.

This chain links TRBV19 with TRBJ1-2, with D maybe TRBD1 (5 bases). From germline, CDR1 is LNHDA and CDR2 SQIVND (reference sequence). The CDR3 loop spans 13 amino acids. Trimming left V 8 bases short and J 2 bases short, with 12 bases between. CDR3 protein: CASRGQGNYGYTF. As DNA, the CDR3 is TGTGCCAGTCGTGGCCAGGGAAACTATGGCTACACCTTC.

The chain carries TRBV4-3 and TRBJ2-3, with TRBD2 matching 8 bases. The V gene end was trimmed by 0 bases and the J gene end by 1 base; junction bases not matched to a gene: 6. Germline V gene sequence: CDR1 LGHNA, CDR2 YSLEER. CDR3 length equals 17 residues. CDR3 bases: TGCGCCAGCAGCCAAGATGGGGCGGGGGGAGGCACAGATACGCAGTATTTT. It yields the protein CASSQDGAGGGTDTQYF.

V usage is TRBV9 and J usage is TRBJ2-5, with 7 bases that match TRBD2. Germline V gene lookup returns CDR1 SGDLS and CDR2 YYNGEE. This CDR3 spans 14 amino acids. After removal of 0 bases from V and 5 bases from J, the junction contained 4 bases not matched to a gene. The CDR3 DNA follows: TGTGCCAGCAGCGTAGGGGGGGAGGGGGAGACCCAGTACTTC. This translates into CASSVGGEGETQYF.

This clone has just a few counts. The rearrangement joins TRBV10-3 to TRBJ1-4, with 10 bases fitting TRBD1. CDR1 is ENHRY, CDR2 SYGVKD, per germline. The length of the CDR3 is 14 residues. V dropped 6 bases and J dropped 6; count of bases not matched to a gene: 4. This CDR3 reads CAISPGTGDEKLFF. The DNA of the CDR3 is TGTGCCATCAGCCCCGGGACAGGGGATGAAAAACTGTTTTTT.

The rearrangement joins TRBV9 to TRBJ2-1; D is perhaps TRBD1 (6 bases). This CDR3 is 14 amino acids long. V lost 4 bases, J lost 7 bases, and 15 bases lay in between. CDR1 is SGDLS, CDR2 YYNGEE, per germline. CDR3 residues: CASSINDRSNEQFF. Here the CDR3 DNA reads TGTGCCAGCAGCATTAACGACAGGTCAAATGAGCAGTTCTTC.

This clone showed up just once. The chain joins TRBV6-5 to TRBJ1-1; TRBD1 matches 7 bases. CDR3 length: 13 amino acids. V was clipped by 6 bases and J by 3 bases; unmatched bases: 4. Germline CDR1 and CDR2: MNHEY and SVGAGI. CDR3 sequence reads: CASRQGQDTEAFF. CDR3 sequence (DNA): TGTGCCAGCAGACAGGGGCAGGACACTGAAGCTTTCTTT.

This clone was counted between two and nine times. The V call is TRBV19, the J call TRBJ1-5; maybe TRBD1 (6 bases). CDR1 LNHDA and CDR2 SQIVND come from the germline V gene (reference sequence). The length of the CDR3 is 16 residues. Trimming took off 4 bases at V and 1 base at J, with 14 bases between the two ends. The CDR3 loop is CASSKNGGQSNQPQHF. Written as DNA, the CDR3 is TGTGCCAGTAGTAAAAATGGGGGCCAGAGCAATCAGCCCCAGCATTTT.

The V call is TRBV2, the J call TRBJ2-2; 7 bases are shared with TRBD1. The CDR3 totals 15 residues. Germline V gene lookup returns CDR1 SNHLY and CDR2 FYNNEI. The junction had 1 base not matched to a gene; V was cut back by 2 bases and J by 1 base. Written as DNA, the CDR3 is TGTGCCAGCAGTGAACAGGGGGTGAACACCGGGGAGCTGTTTTTT. This translates into CASSEQGVNTGELFF.

This sequence joins TRBV11-2 and TRBJ2-7, with D possibly matching TRBD1 (5 bases). The CDR3 runs 16 residues. CDR1 and CDR2 (germline): SGHAT, FQNNGV. V was shortened by 6 bases and J by 2 bases, with 20 bases between the two germline ends. This chain's CDR3 is CASRSTGNWRTYEQYF. For the CDR3, the DNA is TGTGCCAGCAGATCCACAGGAAATTGGCGTACCTACGAGCAGTACTTC. The full variable domain, with the rest looked up from reference TRBV11-2 and TRBJ2-7, is EAGVAQSPRYKIIEKRQSVAFWCNPISGHATLYWYQQILGQGPKLLIQFQNNGVVDDSQLPKDRFSAERLKGVDSTLKIQPAKLEDSAVYLCASRSTGNWRTYEQYFGPGTRLTVT.

This chain connects TRBV11-2 to TRBJ2-3; 15 positions match TRBD2. The germline V gene has CDR1 SGHAT and CDR2 FQNNGV. The V segment lost 4 bases and the J segment 0 bases; nucleotides outside the gene matches: 5. The CDR3 covers 18 residues. CDR3 sequence: CASSSGTSGGRSTDTQYF. The CDR3 nucleotides read TGTGCCAGCAGCTCCGGGACTAGCGGGGGGCGTAGCACAGATACGCAGTATTTT. The full variable domain, completed using reference TRBV11-2 and TRBJ2-3, is EAGVAQSPRYKIIEKRQSVAFWCNPISGHATLYWYQQILGQGPKLLIQFQNNGVVDDSQLPKDRFSAERLKGVDSTLKIQPAKLEDSAVYLCASSSGTSGGRSTDTQYFGPGTRLTVL.

This clone has more than one count but fewer than ten. The chain links TRBV11-2 to TRBJ2-1; D unclear. The germline CDR1 and CDR2 sequences are SGHAT and FQNNGV. Between the trimmed V and J ends, which lost 5 bases and 5 bases, there was a span of 7 bases. The CDR3 is 12 residues long. The CDR3 sequence is CASSPFHNEQFF. The CDR3 DNA follows: TGTGCCAGCAGCCCCTTCCACAATGAGCAGTTCTTC.

CDR3 nucleotide sequence: TGTGCCAGCAGCGCTGGGACAGGGGGGAAGGCCTTCGAGCAGTACTTC. Translation: CASSAGTGGKAFEQYF. The V gene is TRBV11-2, the J gene TRBJ2-7, with TRBD1 matching 11 bases. Germline assignment: CDR1 SGHAT and CDR2 FQNNGV. V gave up 5 bases and J gave up 6 bases; unmatched junction bases: 12. CDR3 length: 16 residues.

V is TRBV7-9 and J is TRBJ1-3; D may be TRBD1 (6 bases). V lost 1 base, J lost 0 bases, and 7 bases lay in between. The CDR3 runs to 15 residues. In germline, CDR1 is SEHNR, CDR2 FQNEAQ (reference sequence). The CDR3 nucleotides read TGTGCCAGCAGCTTAGACAGGGCCTCTGGAAACACCATATATTTT. This translates into CASSLDRASGNTIYF. Combining the CDR3 with reference TRBV7-9 and TRBJ1-3 gives the whole variable domain DTGVSQNPRHKITKRGQNVTFRCDPISEHNRLYWYRQTLGQGPEFLTYFQNEAQLEKSRLLSDRFSAERPKGSFSTLEIQRTEQGDSAMYLCASSLDRASGNTIYFGEGSWLTVV.

The rearrangement joins TRBV10-3 to TRBJ2-3; TRBD1 might be the D (5 bases). The CDR3 totals 13 residues. CDR1 is ENHRY and CDR2 is SYGVKD in the germline V gene. Between the trimmed V and J ends, which lost 7 bases and 4 bases, there was a span of 12 bases. The CDR3 DNA reads as TGTGCCATCACTCAGGGTATTGCAGATACGCAGTATTTT. Protein product: CAITQGIADTQYF.

This chain connects TRBV7-9 to TRBJ2-1; tentative D call: TRBD2 (6 bases). The CDR3 consists of 15 residues. Trimming pared 0 bases from V and 7 bases from J, leaving 13 bases between. Germline V gives CDR1 SEHNR, CDR2 FQNEAQ (reference sequence). CDR3 in amino acids: CASSLAGRFSNEQFF. The CDR3 DNA sequence: TGTGCCAGCAGCTTAGCGGGGAGGTTTAGTAATGAGCAGTTCTTC.

Comment on this clone: Mismatch with germline at one junction end may stem from a read error. The V call is TRBV4-3, the J call TRBJ2-3, with 7 bases that match TRBD1. Germline V gene data show CDR1 as LGHNA and CDR2 as YSLEER. The CDR3 totals 16 residues. CDR3 sequence reads: CAGSQDGVGGADTQYF. The CDR3 DNA follows: TGCGCCGGCAGCCAAGATGGGGTAGGGGGCGCAGATACGCAGTATTTT.

This clone has a single count. The gene calls are TRBV18 and TRBJ2-7; TRBD1 agrees at 11 bases. CDR3 size: 15 residues. The germline V gene has CDR1 KGHSH and CDR2 LQKENI. The V gene end was trimmed by 6 bases and the J gene end by 3 bases; junction bases not matched to a gene: 7. CDR3 sequence reads: CASSQAGTGGYEQYF. The DNA of the CDR3 is TGTGCCAGCTCCCAAGCCGGGACAGGGGGCTACGAGCAGTACTTC. The whole variable domain, remainder taken from reference TRBV18 and TRBJ2-7, is NAGVMQNPRHLVRRRGQEARLRCSPMKGHSHVYWYRQLPEEGLKFMVYLQKENIIDESGMPKERFSAEFPKEGPSILRIQQVVRGDSAAYFCASSQAGTGGYEQYFGPGTRLTVT.

J is TRBJ2-1 and V is TRBV19, with 9 bases matching TRBD2. Germline lookup yields CDR1 LNHDA and CDR2 SQIVND (reference sequence). The CDR3 covers 15 residues. With V trimmed by 3 bases and J by 6 bases, 6 bases remained unmatched. CDR3 coding DNA: TGTGCCAGTAGTATCTGGCGGGGGGGAGGCAATGAGCAGTTCTTC. Protein sequence: CASSIWRGGGNEQFF.